Listed here is a single TCR beta chain. The antigen remains undetermined. The CDR3 extends over 16 amino acids. Germline CDR1 reads SNHLY; CDR2 reads FYNNEI. V shed 1 base, J shed 5 bases, and the junction held 7 bases outside the gene matches. This sample was taken from a study of cytomegalovirus exposure and HLA in healthy donors. Study-level points and caveats: Earlier findings revealed that most TCR beta V segments proved productive either about 90% or about 30% of the time.

PCR involved 60 Vbeta and 13 Jbeta primers. Generated by immunoSEQ multiplex PCR, the TCRdb table keeps only in-frame clones and is missing some. This sample has 150,000 to 200,000 clones, with roughly four fifths found just once. This receptor was taken from a man aged 25 to 40 in good health and CMV-seronegative. The sample was PBMCs. The chain joins TRBV2 to TRBJ1-1; 10 nucleotides match TRBD1. CDR3 residues: CASSEDVTGGGTEAFF. CDR3 nucleotide sequence: TGTGCCAGCAGTGAAGATGTGACAGGGGGCGGTACTGAAGCTTTCTTT.